This is a list of T cell receptor beta chains from one sample in a study of blood T cells in healthy people across ages. A single record per CDR3 protein comes from TCRdb applying MiXCR to the 5' RACE reads. The data hold approximately 1,700,000 distinct CDR3 sequences, with about two fifths observed a single time. Source material: blood. The source of these receptors is a human donor in good health. The CDR3 runs from the conserved cysteine through the conserved F or W.

>TRBJ2-1|TRBV7-9
CASSLAIRQGIFSEQFF
>TRBJ1-2|TRBV9
CASSAGTAVYGYTF
>TRBJ1-2|TRBV13
CASSHYWSGRKDRYGCTF
>TRBJ2-7|TRBV20-1
CSAPPPHTGYEQYF
>-|TRBV4-1
CASSHTSIPISYNEQYF
>TRBJ1-1|TRBV20-1
CRLGFQNTEAFF
>TRBJ2-3|TRBV28
CASSEGNPDTQYF
>TRBJ2-3|TRBV5-1
CASSLGVTRDTDTQYF
>TRBJ1-2|TRBV24-1
CATSGHGRGDGYTF
>TRBJ1-2|TRBV5-1
CASSLASPPIPNYGYTF
>TRBJ2-3|TRBV5-1
CASSLDTSGGFRTDTQYF
>TRBJ2-3|TRBV7-6
CASSLGTSGGEDTQYF
>TRBJ2-1|TRBV20-1
CSARDRTGYNEQFF
>TRBJ2-5|TRBV6-6
CASSYNPEEGGPETQYF
>TRBJ1-5|TRBV2
CASSDSYQPQHF
>TRBJ2-1|TRBV27
CASSFGGRFNNEQFF
>TRBJ1-5|TRBV20-1
CSARRVIGGSNQPQHF
>TRBJ1-6|TRBV27
CASRREGSYNSPLHF
>TRBJ2-6|TRBV19
CASVSWLGANVLTF
>TRBJ1-2|TRBV12-3/TRBV12-4
CASSLWGGYTF
>TRBJ2-3|TRBV9
CASSVASPFTSGGTDTQYF
>TRBJ1-4|TRBV20-1
CSARDYGSTLGELFF
>TRBJ1-2|TRBV6-5
CASSPLTGARGYTF
>TRBJ2-1|TRBV2
CASNPGAGSYNEQFF
>TRBJ2-7|TRBV5-1
CASSLTGITGTSKKGEQYF
>TRBJ2-7|TRBV9
CASSVGPTPSYEQYF
>TRBJ2-5|TRBV12-3/TRBV12-4
CASSLARVDKTQYF
>TRBJ2-5|TRBV7-8
CASSLGGGGLQETQYF
>TRBJ2-7|TRBV3-1
CASSQGGGEEQYF